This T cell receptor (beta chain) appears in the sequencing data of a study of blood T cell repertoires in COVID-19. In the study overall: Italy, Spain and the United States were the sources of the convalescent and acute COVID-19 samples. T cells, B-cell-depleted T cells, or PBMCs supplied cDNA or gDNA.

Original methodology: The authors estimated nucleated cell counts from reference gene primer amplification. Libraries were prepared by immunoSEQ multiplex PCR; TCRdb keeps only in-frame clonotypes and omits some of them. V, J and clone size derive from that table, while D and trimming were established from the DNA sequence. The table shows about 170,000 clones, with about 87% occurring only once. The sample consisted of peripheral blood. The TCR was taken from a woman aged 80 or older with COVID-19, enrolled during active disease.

The CDR3 sequence: CASRGGLAETYEQYF. The CDR3 DNA reads as TGTGCCAGCAGGGGTGGACTAGCGGAGACCTACGAGCAGTACTTC. This chain joins TRBV6-5 and TRBJ2-7; 10 bases align to TRBD2. J lost 2 bases, V lost 6 bases, and 7 bases had no gene match. This CDR3 contains 15 residues. Looked up from germline, CDR1 is MNHEY and CDR2 is SVGAGI.